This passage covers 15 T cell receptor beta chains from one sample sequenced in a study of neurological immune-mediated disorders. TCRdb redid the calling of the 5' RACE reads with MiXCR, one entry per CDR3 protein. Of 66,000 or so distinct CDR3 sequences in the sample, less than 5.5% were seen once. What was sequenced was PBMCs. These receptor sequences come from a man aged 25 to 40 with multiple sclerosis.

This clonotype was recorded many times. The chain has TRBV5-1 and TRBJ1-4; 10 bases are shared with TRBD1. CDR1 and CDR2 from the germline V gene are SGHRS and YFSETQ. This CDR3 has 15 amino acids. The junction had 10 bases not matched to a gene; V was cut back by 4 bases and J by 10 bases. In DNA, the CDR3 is TGCGCCAGCAGCGGGACCGGGACAGGGGAAGGAAAACTGTTTTTT. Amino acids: CASSGTGTGEGKLFF.

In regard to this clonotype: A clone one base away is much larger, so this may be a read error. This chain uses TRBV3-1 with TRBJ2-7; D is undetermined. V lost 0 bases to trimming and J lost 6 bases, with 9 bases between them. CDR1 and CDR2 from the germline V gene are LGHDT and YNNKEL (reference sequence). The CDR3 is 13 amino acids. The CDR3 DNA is TGTGCCAGCAGCCAAGAGGTCAGATCCGAGCAGTACTTC. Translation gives CASSQEVRSEQYF.

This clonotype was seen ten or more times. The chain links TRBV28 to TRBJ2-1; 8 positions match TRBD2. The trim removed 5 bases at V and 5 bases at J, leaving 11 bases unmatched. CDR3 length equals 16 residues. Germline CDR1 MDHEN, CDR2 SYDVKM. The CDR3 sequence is CASSPVAGRGDNEQFF. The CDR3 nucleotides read TGTGCCAGCAGTCCAGTAGCGGGGAGAGGGGACAATGAGCAGTTCTTC.

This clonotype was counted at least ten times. CDR3 bases: TGTGCCAGCAGCTTAGAACAAGGTAGCAATCAGCCCCAGCATTTT. Translation gives CASSLEQGSNQPQHF. V usage is TRBV7-9 and J usage is TRBJ1-5; D is undetermined. V lost 1 base to trimming and J lost 0 bases, with 7 bases between them. The CDR3 consists of 15 residues. Looked up from germline, CDR1 is SEHNR and CDR2 is FQNEAQ (reference sequence).

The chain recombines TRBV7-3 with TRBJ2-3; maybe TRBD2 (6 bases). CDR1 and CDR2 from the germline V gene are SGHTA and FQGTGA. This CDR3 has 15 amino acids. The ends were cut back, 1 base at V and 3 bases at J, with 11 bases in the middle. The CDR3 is CASSLSGVGTDTQYF. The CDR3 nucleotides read TGTGCCAGCAGCTTAAGCGGGGTCGGAACAGATACGCAGTATTTT.

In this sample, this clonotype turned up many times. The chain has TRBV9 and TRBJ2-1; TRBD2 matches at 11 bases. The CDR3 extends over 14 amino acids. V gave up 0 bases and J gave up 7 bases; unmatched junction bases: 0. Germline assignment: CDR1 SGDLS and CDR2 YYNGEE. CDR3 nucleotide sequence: TGTGCCAGCAGCGTAGCTAGCGGGGGGAATGAGCAGTTCTTC. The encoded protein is CASSVASGGNEQFF.

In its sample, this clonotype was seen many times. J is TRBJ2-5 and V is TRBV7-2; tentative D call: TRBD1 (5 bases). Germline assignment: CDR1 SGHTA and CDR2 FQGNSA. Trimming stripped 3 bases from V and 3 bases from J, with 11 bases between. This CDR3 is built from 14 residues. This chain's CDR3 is CASSFLTREETQYF. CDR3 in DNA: TGTGCCAGCAGCTTTTTAACCAGGGAAGAGACCCAGTACTTC.

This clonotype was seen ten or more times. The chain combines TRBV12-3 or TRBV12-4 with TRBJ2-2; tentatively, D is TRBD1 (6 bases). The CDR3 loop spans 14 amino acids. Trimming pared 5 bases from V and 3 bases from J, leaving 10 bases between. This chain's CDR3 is CASSVDRDTGELFF. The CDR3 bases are TGTGCCAGCAGTGTGGACAGAGACACCGGGGAGCTGTTTTTT.

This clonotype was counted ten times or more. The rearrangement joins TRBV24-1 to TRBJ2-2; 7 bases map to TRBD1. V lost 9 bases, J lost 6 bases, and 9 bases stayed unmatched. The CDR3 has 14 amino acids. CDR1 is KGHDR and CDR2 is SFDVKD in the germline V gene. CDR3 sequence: CATSTGLGAGELFF. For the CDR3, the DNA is TGTGCCACCTCGACAGGGCTCGGGGCCGGGGAGCTGTTTTTT.

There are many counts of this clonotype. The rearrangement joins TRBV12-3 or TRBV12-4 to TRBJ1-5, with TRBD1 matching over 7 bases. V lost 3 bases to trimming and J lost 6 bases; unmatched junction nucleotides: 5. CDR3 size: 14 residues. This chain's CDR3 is CASSFDRARQPQHF. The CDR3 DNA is TGTGCCAGCAGTTTTGACAGGGCGCGTCAGCCCCAGCATTTT.

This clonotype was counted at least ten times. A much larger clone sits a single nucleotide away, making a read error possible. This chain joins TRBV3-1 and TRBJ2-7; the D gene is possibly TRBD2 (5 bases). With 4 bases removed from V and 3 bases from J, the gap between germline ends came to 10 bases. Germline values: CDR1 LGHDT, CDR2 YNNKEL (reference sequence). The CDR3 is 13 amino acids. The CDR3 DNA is TGTGCCAGCAGCCCGGGAAAGTTCTACGAGCAGTACTTC. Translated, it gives CASSPGKFYEQYF.

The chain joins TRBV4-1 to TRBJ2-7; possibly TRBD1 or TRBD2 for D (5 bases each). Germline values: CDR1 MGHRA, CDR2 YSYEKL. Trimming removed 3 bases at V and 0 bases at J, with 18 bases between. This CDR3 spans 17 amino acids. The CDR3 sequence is CASSQLPSGTVSYEQYF. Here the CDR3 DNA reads TGCGCCAGCAGCCAGTTACCCTCCGGGACCGTCTCCTACGAGCAGTACTTC.

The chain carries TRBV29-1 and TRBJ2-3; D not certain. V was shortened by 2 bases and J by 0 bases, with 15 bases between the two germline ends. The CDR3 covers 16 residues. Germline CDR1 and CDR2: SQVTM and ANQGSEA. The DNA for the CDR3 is TGCAGCGTTGAATCCAGAACGGAGCGCAGCACAGATACGCAGTATTTT. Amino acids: CSVESRTERSTDTQYF.

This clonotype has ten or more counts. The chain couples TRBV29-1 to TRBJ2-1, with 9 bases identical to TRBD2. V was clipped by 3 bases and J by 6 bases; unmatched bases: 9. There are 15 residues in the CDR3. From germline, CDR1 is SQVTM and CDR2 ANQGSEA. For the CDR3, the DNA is TGCAGCGTTGAGGCGAGTAGCGGGGGCTCCAATGAGCAGTTCTTC. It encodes CSVEASSGGSNEQFF.

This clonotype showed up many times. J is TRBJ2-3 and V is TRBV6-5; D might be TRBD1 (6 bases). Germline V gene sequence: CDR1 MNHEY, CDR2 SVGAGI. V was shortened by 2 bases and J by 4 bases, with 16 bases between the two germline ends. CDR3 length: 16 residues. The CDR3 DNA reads TGTGCCAGCAGTTACGAGACGAACAGGGTCGCAGATACGCAGTATTTT. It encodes CASSYETNRVADTQYF.